A selection of T cell receptor beta chains follows, all from one sample in a study of blood T cell repertoires in COVID-19. Generated by immunoSEQ multiplex PCR, the TCRdb table keeps only in-frame clones and is missing some. This table has 300,000 or so clones, 90% appearing once. Sequenced input: PBMCs or T cells enriched from blood (not recorded which). Receptor source: a man aged 60 to 69 who had recovered from COVID-19. CDR3s include the opening cysteine and the closing phenylalanine or tryptophan. A D gene is named only where the DNA matches it firmly. Clone sizes are given selectively: once, few, many, or a class where the clone is expanded.

d_call clone_size j_call v_call cdr3_aa cdr3_nt
TRBD1 few TRBJ1-2 TRBV14 CASSQGNRGDGYTF TGTGCCAGCAGCCAAGGCAACAGGGGTGACGGCTACACCTTC
. . TRBJ2-7 TRBV19 CASSPRLGEGEQYF TGTGCCAGTAGTCCCCGATTGGGAGAGGGCGAGCAGTACTTC
. . TRBJ2-7 TRBV9 CASSPRTEDEQYF TGTGCCAGCAGCCCCAGGACTGAAGACGAGCAGTACTTC
. . TRBJ1-2 TRBV3-1/TRBV3-2 CASSRDSYNYGYTF TGTGCCAGCTCCCGGGACTCCTATAACTATGGCTACACCTTC
. . TRBJ1-5 TRBV28 CASGPRNGGNQPQHF TGTGCCAGCGGACCGAGGAACGGGGGCAATCAGCCCCAGCATTTT
. . TRBJ1-1 TRBV7-2 CASSLSQNMNTEAFF TGTGCCAGCAGCTTAAGTCAGAACATGAACACTGAAGCTTTCTTT
TRBD1 . TRBJ1-2 TRBV18 CASSLPGTGTDGYTF TGTGCCAGCTCACTTCCCGGGACAGGGACGGATGGCTACACCTTC
. . TRBJ1-1 TRBV19 CASSVESYTEAFF TGTGCCAGTAGTGTTGAGAGTTACACTGAAGCTTTCTTT
. . TRBJ1-6 TRBV7-8 CASSRQTGSPLHF TGTGCCAGCAGCCGCCAGACCGGGTCACCCCTCCACTTT
. . TRBJ1-4 TRBV7-2 CASTGSHGVNEKLFF TGTGCCAGCACTGGTTCTCACGGGGTTAATGAAAAACTGTTTTTT
. . TRBJ1-2 TRBV19 CASSRTASGYTF TGTGCCAGTAGTAGGACAGCTAGTGGCTACACCTTC
TRBD2 . TRBJ2-2 TRBV27 CASTGGGYTGELFF TGTGCCAGCACCGGGGGGGGATACACCGGGGAGCTGTTTTTT
. . TRBJ1-5 TRBV5-6 CASKRGLSNQPQHF TGTGCCAGTAAGAGAGGTCTCAGCAATCAGCCCCAGCATTTT
. . TRBJ2-2 TRBV6-5 CASSYLGEDGELFF TGTGCCAGCAGTTACTTAGGGGAGGATGGGGAGCTGTTTTTT
TRBD2 . TRBJ2-1 TRBV27 CASSWSGRTHNEQFF TGTGCCAGCAGTTGGAGCGGGAGGACTCACAATGAGCAGTTCTTC
TRBD2 . TRBJ2-1 TRBV3-1/TRBV3-2 CASSPGLAGGNEQFF TGTGCCAGCAGCCCGGGACTAGCGGGGGGGAATGAGCAGTTCTTC
TRBD1 . TRBJ1-5 TRBV15 CATSSYDRGGQPQHF TGTGCCACCAGCAGCTATGACAGGGGCGGGCAGCCCCAGCATTTT
. . TRBJ1-5 TRBV4-1 CASSQGLVVGSNQPQHF TGCGCCAGCAGCCAAGGTCTGGTAGTCGGTTCCAATCAGCCCCAGCATTTT
TRBD1 . TRBJ2-7 TRBV7-9 CASSSYDRGYNEQYF TGTGCCAGCAGCTCATACGACAGGGGTTACAACGAGCAGTACTTC
TRBD1 . TRBJ1-6 TRBV27 CASSLTGQGYSPLHF TGTGCCAGCAGTTTAACGGGACAGGGCTATTCACCCCTCCACTTT
TRBD1 . TRBJ1-1 TRBV3-1/TRBV3-2 CASSQGPYRQGFYGGTEAFF TGTGCCAGCAGCCAAGGGCCGTATAGACAGGGGTTTTACGGAGGCACTGAAGCTTTCTTT
. once TRBJ1-3 TRBV18 CASSLAGPYDGNTIYF TGTGCCAGCTCACTGGCAGGCCCCTATGATGGAAACACCATATATTTT
TRBD2 . TRBJ2-1 TRBV24-1 CATRGAGNEQFF TGTGCCACCAGAGGAGCGGGGAATGAGCAGTTCTTC
TRBD1 . TRBJ1-3 TRBV5-8 CASSRGQGAFGNTIYF TGTGCCAGCAGCAGGGGACAGGGGGCTTTTGGAAACACCATATATTTT
. . TRBJ1-2 TRBV19 CASKQGTINYGYTF TGTGCCAGTAAGCAGGGAACGATTAACTATGGCTACACCTTC